This T cell receptor beta chain was identified during a study of blood T cells in healthy people across ages. V was clipped by 0 bases and J by 6 bases, with 13 bases between them. Per the germline V gene, CDR1 is MNHEY and CDR2 is SVGAGI. The CDR3 spans 15 residues. Combining a sample-barcoded 5' primer with a J-beta primer mix, a second PCR ran for about 7 to 12 cycles. TCRdb passed the 5' RACE reads through MiXCR, listing each CDR3 protein once. The repertoire includes approximately 900,000 distinct CDR3 sequences, about 48% of them detected once, and around an eighth sits in the top ten. Findings of the study overall: What prevented conclusive comparison of naive and antigen-experienced cells was that PBMCs were unsorted.

In the case of this clonotype: Its antigen is as yet unknown.

This clonotype was obtained from a man between 25 and 39 years old in good health. The sequencing input was blood. The V call is TRBV6-5, the J call TRBJ2-3; the D gene is possibly TRBD2 (5 bases). The CDR3 loop is CASSYSPGMGDTQYF. For the CDR3, the DNA is TGTGCCAGCAGTTACTCGCCGGGGATGGGGGATACGCAGTATTTT.